Presented here are 14 T cell receptor beta chains from one specimen sequenced in a study of response to subunit inactivated influenza vaccine. MiXCR, run by TCRdb on the RT-PCR reads, gives a single entry per CDR3 protein. The table has around 600,000 distinct CDR3 sequences, around 11% seen once. The same data also contributed to another study, on T cells expressing NK-cell markers. That report notes: The authors generated TCR beta cDNA through 5'RACE template switching with UMIs.

Here the sequenced sample was PBMCs from blood, taken on the day of vaccination. Receptor source: a man aged 50 to 60 who received an inactivated influenza vaccine.

This clonotype was found many times. At one of its ends the junction is not consistent with the germline gene, which may arise from a read error. The chain joins TRBV7-2 to TRBJ1-4, with a weak D call TRBD1 (6 bases). The CDR3 is 15 residues long. Per the germline V gene, CDR1 is SGHTA and CDR2 is FQGNSA. CDR3 sequence (DNA): TGTGCCAGCAGCTTAGGTGGACAGTCTAACGAAAAACTGTTTTTT. Its translation: CASSLGGQSNEKLFF. Together with reference TRBV7-2 and TRBJ1-4, the CDR3 gives the full variable domain: GAGVSQSPSNKVTEKGKDVELRCDPISGHTALYWYRQSLGQGLEFLIYFQGNSAPDKSGLPSDRFSAERTGGSVSTLTIQRTQQEDSAVYLCASSLGGQSNEKLFFGSGTQLSVL.

This clonotype was counted many times. The rearrangement uses TRBV20-1 and TRBJ2-7; tentative D call: TRBD1 (6 bases). CDR1 is DFQATT and CDR2 is SNEGSKA in the germline V gene (reference sequence). Trimming removed 6 bases at V and 6 bases at J, with 12 bases between. CDR3 length: 11 residues. The chain's CDR3 is CSANQGREQYF. CDR3 DNA: TGCAGTGCCAACCAGGGGCGCGAGCAGTACTTC.

The chain uses TRBV4-1 and TRBJ1-3; weak D call: TRBD1 (6 bases). CDR1 MGHRA and CDR2 YSYEKL come from the germline V gene. CDR3 length: 14 amino acids. V lost 4 bases and J 1 base, leaving 8 bases between the germline ends. This chain's CDR3 is CASSPGVSGNTIYF. The CDR3 DNA reads as TGCGCCAGCAGCCCAGGGGTTTCTGGAAACACCATATATTTT.

This clonotype was found a few times. The J gene is TRBJ2-7, the V gene TRBV7-8; possibly TRBD1 or TRBD2 for D (5 bases each). The V gene lost 7 bases and the J gene lost 5 bases, with 18 bases spanning the gap. Germline V lookup: CDR1 SGHVS, CDR2 FQNEAQ. This CDR3 region has 14 residues. The CDR3 bases are TGTGCCAGCAACCGTAACCGGGACCGCGACGAGCAGTACTTC. Its protein is CASNRNRDRDEQYF.

There are a few counts of this clonotype. The J gene is TRBJ2-2, the V gene TRBV28; 8 positions match TRBD1. The V and J ends lost 4 bases and 7 bases, in that order; junction bases with no gene match: 26. The germline CDR1 and CDR2 sequences are MDHEN and SYDVKM. This CDR3 is built from 21 residues. The CDR3 spells CASSYGIQQKEGGQVDGELFF. In DNA, the CDR3 is TGTGCCAGCAGTTACGGGATCCAACAAAAAGAGGGGGGACAGGTTGACGGGGAGCTGTTTTTT.

This clonotype was counted a few times. The chain couples TRBV30 to TRBJ2-6, with 8 positions matching TRBD1. The CDR3 spans 17 residues. The germline V gene has CDR1 GTSNPN and CDR2 SVGIG (reference sequence). Trimming took 4 bases from V and 0 from J; bases not matched to a gene: 8. DNA of the CDR3: TGTGCCTGGACCCGGGACAGGAGTAACTCTGGGGCCAACGTCCTGACTTTC. Amino acids: CAWTRDRSNSGANVLTF.

Only a few counts were recorded for this clonotype. This chain uses TRBV7-9 with TRBJ1-4, with 9 bases fitting TRBD1. V dropped 6 bases and J dropped 6; count of bases not matched to a gene: 5. The V gene's germline CDR1 is SEHNR and CDR2 FQNEAQ (reference sequence). There are 14 residues in the CDR3. The CDR3 here is CASSTGTGYEKLFF. The CDR3 DNA reads as TGTGCCAGCAGTACGGGGACAGGGTATGAAAAACTGTTTTTT.

This chain connects TRBV7-9 to TRBJ2-2, with a tentative D call TRBD1 (6 bases). This CDR3 is 14 amino acids long. The V gene's germline CDR1 is SEHNR and CDR2 FQNEAQ (reference sequence). The germline V and J ends were trimmed by 5 bases and 4 bases, with 11 bases remaining between them. The CDR3 DNA reads as TGTGCCAGCAGCGCCAGGACAGCCACCGGGGAGCTGTTTTTT. Translation gives CASSARTATGELFF.

The chain combines TRBV7-2 with TRBJ2-7; 9 positions agree with TRBD2. Per germline, CDR1 SGHTA and CDR2 FQGNSA. V lost 3 bases to trimming and J lost 1 base; unmatched junction nucleotides: 4. CDR3 length equals 15 residues. The CDR3 spells CASSFRLAGSYEQYF. Here the CDR3 DNA reads TGTGCCAGCAGCTTTAGGCTAGCGGGGTCCTACGAGCAGTACTTC.

This clonotype has more than one count but fewer than ten. This rearrangement joins TRBV29-1 to TRBJ2-7; tentative D call: TRBD2 (6 bases). V lost 5 bases and J lost 4, with 27 bases in between. From germline, CDR1 is SQVTM and CDR2 ANQGSEA. The CDR3 has 17 residues. In DNA, the CDR3 is TGCAGCGTTTCGGCGCCACAGGATGAAGCGGGTTCGTACGAGCAGTACTTC. Protein product: CSVSAPQDEAGSYEQYF.

This clonotype was detected a few times. J is TRBJ1-5 and V is TRBV19; tentative D call: TRBD1 (6 bases). Trimming shortened V by 4 bases and J by 0 bases, and 13 bases separated the two germline ends. CDR3 length equals 16 residues. The germline gives CDR1 LNHDA, CDR2 SQIVND (reference sequence). CDR3 bases: TGTGCCAGTAGTACCAGGGGTACTTATAGCAATCAGCCCCAGCATTTT. Protein: CASSTRGTYSNQPQHF.

This clonotype was counted only a few times. J is TRBJ2-3 and V is TRBV5-1, with 9 bases that match TRBD2. Trimming cost V 7 bases and J 4 bases; bases outside gene matches: 13. CDR3 size: 16 residues. Looked up from germline, CDR1 is SGHRS and CDR2 is YFSETQ. The CDR3 protein is CASSPGASGAPDTQYF. The CDR3 DNA is TGCGCCAGCTCCCCTGGGGCTAGCGGGGCCCCAGATACGCAGTATTTT.

In this sample, this clonotype turned up a few times. The V call is TRBV19, the J call TRBJ1-1; 8 positions match TRBD1. CDR3 length: 16 amino acids. J was trimmed by 1 base and V by 4 bases; bases with no gene match: 8. The germline V gene encodes CDR1 LNHDA and CDR2 SQIVND (reference sequence). The CDR3 nucleotides read TGTGCCAGTAGTACGCCCAGGGGGCTCGGGAACACTGAAGCTTTCTTT. Translation gives CASSTPRGLGNTEAFF.

This clonotype has a count of ten or more. The chain uses TRBV15 and TRBJ2-3; 10 bases agree with TRBD2. This CDR3 has 16 amino acids. Germline values: CDR1 LNHNV, CDR2 YYDKDF (reference sequence). V shed 3 bases, J shed 5 bases, and the junction held 8 bases outside the gene matches. The CDR3 sequence: CATSSPGTSAEDTQYF. The CDR3 DNA is TGTGCCACCAGCAGTCCAGGGACTAGCGCCGAAGATACGCAGTATTTT. Combining the CDR3 with reference TRBV15 and TRBJ2-3 gives the whole variable domain DAMVIQNPRYQVTQFGKPVTLSCSQTLNHNVMYWYQQKSSQAPKLLFHYYDKDFNNEADTPDNFQSRRPNTSFCFLDIRSPGLGDTAMYLCATSSPGTSAEDTQYFGPGTRLTVL.